Presented here are 20 T cell receptor beta chains from one specimen sequenced in a study of T cell repertoires in cytomegalovirus infection. Antigen specificity for these receptors is unknown. TCRdb processed the reads anew with MiXCR; each CDR3 protein has one entry. Among approximately 120,000 distinct CDR3 sequences listed, 25% to 30% were seen once. Sequencing was performed on CD8+ T cells from cultured PBMCs, taken from culture after CMV antigen stimulation. All receptors derive from a human donor in good health (CMV status not recorded). Some clones in this sample may be carry-over from other donors' samples.

This chain links TRBV27 with TRBJ1-2; D not certain. V lost 8 bases and J 4 bases, leaving 32 bases between the germline ends. Per the germline V gene, CDR1 is MNHEY and CDR2 is SMNVEV (reference sequence). This CDR3 has 19 amino acids. The CDR3 region has the DNA TGTGCCAGCGGAAACGCATATCCAAGGCCCAGCCAACCCTTCTATGGCTACACCTTC. This gives the protein CASGNAYPRPSQPFYGYTF.

This clonotype was seen a few times. J is TRBJ2-5 and V is TRBV29-1, with a tentative D call TRBD1 (5 bases). Trimming stripped 3 bases from V and 1 base from J, with 21 bases between. CDR1 is SQVTM, CDR2 ANQGSEA, per germline. The CDR3 covers 17 residues. The CDR3 here is CSVDGAPRWAIQETQYF. The CDR3 DNA follows: TGCAGCGTTGATGGGGCACCACGGTGGGCCATCCAAGAGACCCAGTACTTC.

With regard to this clonotype: An end of the junction does not agree with germline; a read error may underlie this. The chain uses TRBV4-1 and TRBJ2-3; D possibly corresponds to TRBD1 (6 bases). There are 16 residues in the CDR3. Germline CDR1 MGHRA, CDR2 YSYEKL. The CDR3 region is CASSQEVTGLTDTQYF. For the CDR3, the DNA is TGTGCCAGCAGCCAAGAGGTTACAGGGCTCACAGATACGCAGTATTTT.

This clonotype was observed at least ten times. This rearrangement joins TRBV7-2 to TRBJ2-3; D is uncertain. Trimming shortened V by 2 bases and J by 6 bases, and 9 bases separated the two germline ends. Germline V gene lookup returns CDR1 SGHTA and CDR2 FQGNSA. The CDR3 length is 13 residues. The CDR3 region is CASSLMASDTQYF. Written as DNA, the CDR3 is TGTGCCAGCAGCTTAATGGCCTCGGATACGCAGTATTTT.

The chain joins TRBV4-1 to TRBJ2-3; TRBD2 might be the D (6 bases). The CDR3 extends over 16 amino acids. Per germline, CDR1 MGHRA and CDR2 YSYEKL. V lost 1 base to trimming and J lost 1 base, with 12 bases between them. The CDR3 is CASSQGRESGTDTQYF. CDR3 sequence (DNA): TGCGCCAGCAGCCAAGGACGGGAGAGTGGCACAGATACGCAGTATTTT.

The chain joins TRBV20-1 to TRBJ2-7, with D unresolved. This CDR3 is built from 12 residues. V was pared by 0 bases and J by 3 bases, with 6 bases between. Germline assignment: CDR1 DFQATT and CDR2 SNEGSKA (reference sequence). DNA of the CDR3: TGCAGTGCTAGAGAGTGGGACTACGAGCAGTACTTC. Protein sequence: CSAREWDYEQYF.

The chain combines TRBV12-5 with TRBJ2-3; possibly TRBD1 for D (6 bases). This CDR3 has 14 amino acids. Germline CDR1 is LGHNT and CDR2 is FRNRAP. V was shortened by 1 base and J by 5 bases, with 10 bases between the two germline ends. The CDR3 region has the DNA TGTGCTAGTGGTTTGGGGACAGTAATAGATACGCAGTATTTT. Translation gives CASGLGTVIDTQYF. The whole variable domain, remainder taken from reference TRBV12-5 and TRBJ2-3, is DARVTQTPRHKVTEMGQEVTMRCQPILGHNTVFWYRQTMMQGLELLAYFRNRAPLDDSGMPKDRFSAEMPDATLATLKIQPSEPRDSAVYFCASGLGTVIDTQYFGPGTRLTVL.

A single count supports this clonotype. The chain employs TRBV12-3 or TRBV12-4 and TRBJ2-7, with D perhaps TRBD1 (6 bases). V lost 6 bases and J lost 6, with 15 bases in between. This CDR3 is 13 amino acids long. The DNA for the CDR3 is TGTGCCAGCAGAGGACTTGGGGGCTTCGAGCAGTACTTC. Encoded protein: CASRGLGGFEQYF.

A few counts support this clonotype. The chain carries TRBV27 and TRBJ1-2, with 8 bases aligning to TRBD1. V lost 1 base and J lost 6; bases outside the gene matches: 7. Germline CDR1 is MNHEY and CDR2 is SMNVEV (reference sequence). The CDR3 totals 15 residues. CDR3 in DNA: TGTGCCAGCAGTTTATTTCCAGGGGGCTGGGATGGCTACACCTTC. It is translated as CASSLFPGGWDGYTF.

In its sample, this clonotype was seen once. V gene TRBV27 combines with J gene TRBJ2-3; the D gene is possibly TRBD2 (7 bases). V was pared by 1 base and J by 2 bases, with 13 bases between. Germline-derived CDR1 and CDR2 are MNHEY and SMNVEV (reference sequence). This CDR3 is 16 amino acids long. The CDR3 loop is CASSLYPGGLTDTQYF. Written as DNA, the CDR3 is TGTGCCAGCAGTTTATATCCGGGGGGCCTCACAGATACGCAGTATTTT.

This clonotype appeared a few times. The genes are TRBV7-9 and TRBJ2-1; D tentatively reads TRBD1 or TRBD2 (6 bases each). V dropped 4 bases and J dropped 6 bases, with 16 bases sitting between them. Per the germline V gene, CDR1 is SEHNR and CDR2 is FQNEAQ (reference sequence). There are 15 residues in the CDR3. CDR3 DNA sequence: TGTGCCAGCAGCTCCCCGTCGGGGGCTGGCAATGAGCAGTTCTTC. Translation gives CASSSPSGAGNEQFF. The variable domain in full, completed from reference TRBV7-9 and TRBJ2-1, reads DTGVSQNPRHKITKRGQNVTFRCDPISEHNRLYWYRQTLGQGPEFLTYFQNEAQLEKSRLLSDRFSAERPKGSFSTLEIQRTEQGDSAMYLCASSSPSGAGNEQFFGPGTRLTVL.

V and J are TRBV12-3 or TRBV12-4 and TRBJ2-1; 7 nucleotides line up with TRBD1. Germline trimming cut 8 bases from V and 4 bases from J; bases unmatched to any gene: 14. CDR3 length: 16 residues. CDR3 sequence (DNA): TGTGCCAGCTGCCCCCGGGACAGCAGTATTTACAATGAGCAGTTCTTC. This sequence encodes CASCPRDSSIYNEQFF.

This clonotype has just a few counts. The chain combines TRBV19 with TRBJ1-1; D is ambiguous. This CDR3 has 14 amino acids. Trimming took off 6 bases at V and 1 base at J, with 12 bases between the two ends. Germline V lookup: CDR1 LNHDA, CDR2 SQIVND (reference sequence). The CDR3 region is CASRATRGNTEAFF. The CDR3 nucleotides are TGTGCCAGTAGGGCAACACGGGGGAACACTGAAGCTTTCTTT.

The chain employs TRBV19 and TRBJ1-3, with no clear D. This CDR3 is 14 amino acids long. Germline values: CDR1 LNHDA, CDR2 SQIVND (reference sequence). V was clipped by 3 bases and J by 0 bases, with 6 bases between them. The chain's CDR3 is CASSMMSSGNTIYF. Written as DNA, the CDR3 is TGTGCCAGTAGTATGATGAGCTCTGGAAACACCATATATTTT.

This clonotype occurred a few times. The rearrangement uses TRBV19 and TRBJ1-1; D remains unclear. The V gene lost 7 bases and the J gene lost 0 bases, with 12 bases spanning the gap. Germline V gives CDR1 LNHDA, CDR2 SQIVND (reference sequence). This CDR3 region has 14 residues. This CDR3 reads CASTSAGVNTEAFF. CDR3 nucleotide sequence: TGTGCCAGTACGAGCGCTGGGGTGAACACTGAAGCTTTCTTT.

The rearrangement uses TRBV19 and TRBJ2-1, with TRBD2 matching over 9 bases. CDR1 is LNHDA and CDR2 is SQIVND in the germline V gene (reference sequence). The junction had 5 bases not matched to a gene; V was cut back by 2 bases and J by 6 bases. This CDR3 is 15 amino acids long. CDR3 nucleotide sequence: TGTGCCAGTAGTATAATGGCGGGGGGGCCCAATGAGCAGTTCTTC. Protein product: CASSIMAGGPNEQFF. The whole variable domain, filled in from reference TRBV19 and TRBJ2-1, reads DGGITQSPKYLFRKEGQNVTLSCEQNLNHDAMYWYRQDPGQGLRLIYYSQIVNDFQKGDIAEGYSVSREKKESFPLTVTSAQKNPTAFYLCASSIMAGGPNEQFFGPGTRLTVL.

J is TRBJ1-6 and V is TRBV4-1, with a tentative D call TRBD1 (5 bases). V gave up 0 bases and J gave up 10 bases, with 16 bases separating them. The CDR3 covers 16 residues. CDR1 and CDR2 (germline): MGHRA, YSYEKL. As DNA, the CDR3 is TGCGCCAGCAGCCAAGATTCCTCCCTGGGGGAATCACCCCTCCACTTT. Residues: CASSQDSSLGESPLHF.

With respect to this clonotype: It may be a read error: a sequence one base away is much more abundant. The missing conserved phenylalanine or tryptophan at the end of this CDR3 makes a read error likely. The V call is TRBV7-2, the J call TRBJ1-1; D remains unclear. The germline CDR1 and CDR2 sequences are SGHTA and FQGNSA. The CDR3 length is 13 residues. The V gene lost 2 bases and the J gene lost 1 base, with 5 bases spanning the gap. The CDR3 DNA reads as TGTGCCAGCAGCTTATGGTCGAACACTGAAGCTTTCTAT. Its protein product is CASSLWSNTEAFY.

The chain employs TRBV2 and TRBJ2-7; D remains ambiguous. Looked up from germline, CDR1 is SNHLY and CDR2 is FYNNEI. V was clipped by 0 bases and J by 6 bases, with 9 bases between them. This CDR3 has 13 amino acids. CDR3: CASSEASWAEQYF. The CDR3 nucleotides are TGTGCCAGCAGTGAAGCGAGTTGGGCCGAGCAGTACTTC. The variable domain in full, with the rest retrieved from reference TRBV2 and TRBJ2-7, is EPEVTQTPSHQVTQMGQEVILRCVPISNHLYFYWYRQILGQKVEFLVSFYNNEISEKSEIFDDQFSVERPDGSNFTLKIRSTKLEDSAMYFCASSEASWAEQYFGPGTRLTVT.

V is TRBV7-6 and J is TRBJ2-2, with D unclear. V lost 4 bases to trimming and J lost 2 bases, with 8 bases between them. In germline, CDR1 is SGHVS, CDR2 FNYEAQ. This CDR3 region has 14 residues. DNA of the CDR3: TGTGCCAGCAGCTACCTTAGAAACACCGGGGAGCTGTTTTTT. Residues: CASSYLRNTGELFF.